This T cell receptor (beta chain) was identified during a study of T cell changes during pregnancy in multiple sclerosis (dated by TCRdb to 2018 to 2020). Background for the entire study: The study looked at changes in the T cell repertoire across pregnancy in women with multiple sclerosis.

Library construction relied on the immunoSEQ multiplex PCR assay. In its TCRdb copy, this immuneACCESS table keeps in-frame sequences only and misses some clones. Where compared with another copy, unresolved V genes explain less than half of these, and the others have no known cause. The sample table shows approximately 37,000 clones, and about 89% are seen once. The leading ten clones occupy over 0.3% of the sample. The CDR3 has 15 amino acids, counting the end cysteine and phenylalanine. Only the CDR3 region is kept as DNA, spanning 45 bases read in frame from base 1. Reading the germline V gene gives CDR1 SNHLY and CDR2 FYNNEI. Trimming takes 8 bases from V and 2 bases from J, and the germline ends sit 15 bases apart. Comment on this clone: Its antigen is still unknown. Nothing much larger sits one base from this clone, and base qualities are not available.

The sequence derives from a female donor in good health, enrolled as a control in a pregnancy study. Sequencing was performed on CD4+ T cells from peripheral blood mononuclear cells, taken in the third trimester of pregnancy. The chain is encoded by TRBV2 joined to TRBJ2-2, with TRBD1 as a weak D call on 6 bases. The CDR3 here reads CASLYDRTNTGELFF. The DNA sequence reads TGTGCCAGCCTATACGACAGGACAAACACCGGGGAGCTGTTTTTT. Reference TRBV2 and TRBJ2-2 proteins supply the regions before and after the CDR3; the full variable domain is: EPEVTQTPSHQVTQMGQEVILRCVPISNHLYFYWYRQILGQKVEFLVSFYNNEISEKSEIFDDQFSVERPDGSNFTLKIRSTKLEDSAMYFCASLYDRTNTGELFFGEGSRLTVL.